The sequence of this T cell receptor (beta chain) was determined in a study of read filtering for tumor transcriptome and immune sequencing. Study in general: DNase treatment preceded whole-transcriptome library preparation. Study results and limitations: Sorted CD138-negative bone marrow cells were not purified T cells. Single-read clonotypes: roughly 81% of IR-seq clonotypes (around 3.5% of reads), 74.6% of RNA-seq clonotypes (roughly 45% of reads).

Trimming removed 8 bases from V and 5 bases from J; junction bases left unmatched: 12. There are 14 residues in the CDR3. Germline CDR1 and CDR2: SQVTM and ANQGSEA. Every patient had bone marrow sampled while the disease was active. This clonotype has ten or more counts. The antigen remains unidentified. Molecular barcoded adaptors covering alpha/delta and beta/gamma chains were used on roughly 400 ng RNA. From the reads, TCRdb called clonotypes with MiXCR, one entry per CDR3 protein. The sample holds roughly 60,000 distinct CDR3 sequences, around a fifth seen once. The chain carries TRBV29-1 and TRBJ1-2; 9 nucleotides agree with TRBD1. The source of this sequence is a donor aged 40 or older with multiple myeloma. The specimen was a population of CD138-negative cells sorted from bone marrow. The CDR3 sequence: CSIRTGVGGYGYTF. Here the CDR3 DNA reads TGCAGCATCCGGACAGGGGTAGGAGGGTATGGCTACACCTTC.